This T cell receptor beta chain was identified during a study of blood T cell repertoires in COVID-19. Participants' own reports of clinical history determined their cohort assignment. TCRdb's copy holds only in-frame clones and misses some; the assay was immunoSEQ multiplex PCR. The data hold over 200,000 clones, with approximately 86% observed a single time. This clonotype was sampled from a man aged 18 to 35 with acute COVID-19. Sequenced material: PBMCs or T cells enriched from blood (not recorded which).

CDR3 region: CASPGQRTYGYTF. Written as DNA, the CDR3 is TGTGCCAGCCCGGGACAGAGGACTTATGGCTACACCTTC. The chain uses TRBV2 and TRBJ1-2, with 7 bases lining up with TRBD1. CDR1 SNHLY and CDR2 FYNNEI come from the germline V gene. The CDR3 is 13 residues long. With V trimmed by 8 bases and J by 5 bases, 8 bases remained unmatched.